The rows below give T cell receptor beta chains drawn from one sample of a study of T cell repertoires in cytomegalovirus infection. TCRdb reanalysed the reads using MiXCR and keeps one entry per CDR3 protein. The table lists 630,000 or so distinct CDR3 sequences, 20% to 25% of them singletons, with approximately 8% in the top ten. The specimen was CD8+ T cells from PBMCs. The receptors come from a human donor in good health (CMV status not recorded). Some clones in this sample may be carry-over from other donors' samples. Each CDR3 is given with its conserved first and last residue. The D gene is left open where the match is weak. The size field is filled for only some rows; it gives once, few, many or a size class.

D gene	clone size	J gene	V gene	CDR3 protein	CDR3 DNA
.	many	TRBJ2-1	TRBV7-9	CASSVPSGTRPLEQFF	TGTGCCAGCAGCGTACCTTCTGGCACTAGGCCCCTCGAGCAGTTCTTC
.	.	TRBJ1-5	TRBV19	CASSIWLQGNQPQHF	TGTGCCAGTAGTATATGGTTACAAGGGAATCAGCCCCAGCATTTT
TRBD2	.	TRBJ2-1	TRBV7-9	CASSREGGGGNNEQFF	TGTGCCAGCAGCCGGGAAGGCGGGGGGGGTAACAATGAGCAGTTCTTC
.	many	TRBJ2-1	TRBV5-6	CASTNRAGNEQFF	TGTGCCAGCACCAACAGGGCGGGCAATGAGCAGTTCTTC
.	.	TRBJ2-1	TRBV4-1	CASSQVGQGSKNNEQFF	TGCGCCAGCAGCCAAGTGGGGCAGGGGTCCAAGAACAATGAGCAGTTCTTC
TRBD1	.	TRBJ2-3	TRBV11-2	CVSSYRDRGTDTQYF	TGTGTCAGCAGCTACCGGGACAGAGGCACAGATACGCAGTATTTT
TRBD1	few	TRBJ1-2	TRBV7-6	CASSPRTGPIYGYTF	TGTGCCAGCAGCCCGAGGACAGGGCCAATCTATGGCTACACCTTC
TRBD1	many	TRBJ1-5	TRBV7-9	CASSPGTAPSREPQHF	TGTGCCAGCAGCCCAGGGACAGCCCCTTCGAGGGAGCCCCAGCATTTT
TRBD2	.	TRBJ2-5	TRBV29-1	CSVEAIPSLAGGTPNGKETQYF	TGCAGCGTTGAAGCGATACCCAGCCTAGCGGGGGGGACACCCAATGGAAAAGAGACCCAGTACTTC
.	many	TRBJ2-1	TRBV7-2	CASSLAGTNEQFF	TGTGCCAGCAGCTTAGCCGGAACCAATGAGCAGTTCTTC
TRBD2	.	TRBJ2-1	TRBV20-1	CSARGWGLAGGFTYNEQFF	TGCAGTGCTAGAGGGTGGGGACTAGCGGGGGGTTTTACCTACAATGAGCAGTTCTTC
.	.	TRBJ1-2	TRBV7-9	CASSLRPRGGYTF	TGTGCCAGCAGCTTAAGGCCGCGGGGGGGGTACACCTTC
TRBD2	many	TRBJ2-5	TRBV7-2	CASSLGSGGAGETQYF	TGTGCCAGCAGCTTAGGGAGCGGGGGGGCGGGGGAGACCCAGTACTTC
.	many	TRBJ2-2	TRBV7-9	CASSSLEGLNTGELFF	TGTGCCAGCAGCTCTCTCGAGGGCTTGAACACCGGGGAGCTGTTTTTT
.	many	TRBJ2-1	TRBV7-6	CASSSPEVGEQFF	TGTGCCAGCAGTAGTCCCGAGGTAGGGGAGCAGTTCTTC
TRBD2	many	TRBJ2-3	TRBV6-5	CASILPGLAGGADTQYF	TGTGCCAGCATTCTACCGGGACTAGCGGGGGGTGCAGATACGCAGTATTTT
.	once	TRBJ2-3	TRBV7-9	CANSLALGPSGDTQYF	TGTGCCAACAGCTTAGCATTGGGTCCCTCAGGTGATACGCAGTATTTT
.	few	TRBJ2-2	TRBV28	CASSLPLTYTGELFF	TGTGCCAGCAGTTTGCCCTTAACCTACACCGGGGAGCTGTTTTTT
.	.	TRBJ1-4	TRBV7-9	CATIHREDLWDEKLFF	TGTGCCACCATTCACAGGGAGGATTTATGGGATGAAAAACTGTTTTTT
.	.	TRBJ2-3	TRBV28	CTSSSSSDTQYF	TGTACCAGCAGTTCGTCTTCAGATACGCAGTATTTT
.	many	TRBJ2-5	TRBV6-1	CASSELRWGGRLYQETQYF	TGTGCCAGCAGTGAGCTTCGATGGGGTGGCAGGCTGTACCAAGAGACCCAGTACTTC
.	many	TRBJ1-1	TRBV6-2/TRBV6-3	CASSYSWTPVEAFF	TGTGCCAGCAGTTACTCGTGGACTCCCGTGGAGGCTTTCTTT
.	many	TRBJ1-2	TRBV7-6	CASSFRIWAENYGYTF	TGTGCCAGCAGCTTCCGAATTTGGGCAGAAAACTATGGCTACACCTTC
TRBD1	.	TRBJ2-1	TRBV29-1	CSVDRTGDYNEQFF	TGCAGCGTGGACCGGACAGGGGACTACAATGAGCAGTTCTTC
TRBD2	few	TRBJ2-5	TRBV7-2	CASSLPAGGRQETQYF	TGTGCCAGCAGCTTACCAGCGGGGGGGCGTCAAGAGACCCAGTACTTC
TRBD1	.	TRBJ2-6	TRBV5-1	CASSLPQGDPGANVLTF	TGCGCCAGCAGCTTGCCCCAGGGGGACCCTGGGGCCAACGTCCTGACTTTC
TRBD1	few	TRBJ2-2	TRBV5-1	CASTPRDRGFPGELFF	TGCGCCAGCACTCCCCGGGACAGGGGGTTTCCCGGGGAGCTGTTTTTT
.	many	TRBJ1-1	TRBV7-6	CASSLEGQNTEAFF	TGTGCCAGCAGCTTAGAGGGACAGAACACTGAAGCTTTCTTT
.	.	TRBJ2-3	TRBV9	CASSGRGDTQYF	TGTGCCAGCAGCGGACGCGGGGATACGCAGTATTTT
.	.	TRBJ2-1	TRBV29-1	CSVEGTPHRVNEQFF	TGCAGCGTTGAAGGGACACCCCATCGCGTCAATGAGCAGTTCTTC
TRBD2	many	TRBJ2-5	TRBV6-6	CASSPLSGGSWETQYF	TGTGCCAGCAGTCCTCTATCGGGGGGGTCGTGGGAGACCCAGTACTTC